The rows below give T cell receptor beta chains drawn from one sample of a study of blood T cells in healthy people across ages. One entry per CDR3 protein, called by TCRdb with MiXCR from the 5' RACE reads. The sample lists about 570,000 distinct CDR3 sequences; roughly 29% were seen once. Sequenced sample: blood. Every receptor here comes from a woman in her sixties or seventies in good health. Each CDR3 is given with its conserved first and last residue. D genes are given only for firm matches. The size field is filled for only some rows; it gives once, few, many or a size class.

j_call v_call d_call clone_size cdr3_aa cdr3_nt
TRBJ2-1 TRBV19 - few CASSMGPDNYNEQFF TGTGCCAGTAGTATGGGGCCAGACAACTACAATGAGCAGTTCTTC
TRBJ2-3 TRBV24-1 TRBD2 - CATSARGGGLRTDTQYF TGTGCCACCAGTGCCCGTGGTGGGGGACTACGCACAGATACGCAGTATTTT
TRBJ1-3 TRBV4-2 - many CASSQDPTGPGNTIYF TGTGCCAGCAGCCAAGATCCTACAGGGCCTGGAAACACCATATATTTT
TRBJ1-1 TRBV2 - - CASQPMGNTEAFF TGTGCCAGCCAACCCATGGGGAACACTGAAGCTTTCTTT
TRBJ2-5 TRBV20-1 - few CSAGRPEQETQYF TGCAGTGCGGGACGACCCGAACAAGAGACCCAGTACTTC
TRBJ1-1 TRBV20-1 TRBD1 - CSAPTGDTEAFF TGCAGTGCTCCGACAGGGGACACTGAAGCTTTCTTT
TRBJ2-7 TRBV4-2 - - CASSQDESRGPYEQYF TGTGCCAGCAGCCAAGATGAGTCAAGGGGCCCCTACGAGCAGTACTTC
TRBJ2-5 TRBV7-8 - few CASSPAGASRGETQYF TGTGCCAGCAGCCCGGCGGGGGCCTCAAGAGGGGAGACCCAGTACTTC
TRBJ2-7 TRBV10-3 - many CAISDGYYEQYF TGTGCCATCAGTGACGGGTACTACGAGCAGTACTTC
TRBJ2-7 TRBV15 - few CATSSTGWGAEKYF TGTGCCACCAGCAGTACAGGGTGGGGGGCCGAGAAGTACTTC
TRBJ2-1 TRBV6-6 TRBD2 - CASSLGLAGRTGLFF TGTGCCAGCAGTTTGGGACTAGCGGGGCGGACGGGTCTGTTCTTC
TRBJ1-4 TRBV2 TRBD1 - CASSEAGTENEKLFF TGTGCCAGCAGTGAAGCCGGGACAGAGAATGAAAAACTGTTTTTT
TRBJ2-4 TRBV15 - once CATSGPLGRGKNIQYF TGTGCCACCAGCGGTCCCCTGGGCAGAGGCAAAAACATTCAGTACTTC
TRBJ2-1 TRBV11-3 - few CASSRITGTPDYNEQFF TGTGCCAGCAGCCGTATAACCGGGACCCCAGACTACAATGAGCAGTTCTTC
TRBJ2-2 TRBV7-3 - - CASSHDGELFF TGTGCCAGCAGTCATGACGGGGAGCTGTTTTTT
TRBJ2-2 TRBV2 - - CASCIGYTGELFF TGTGCCAGCTGCATCGGATACACCGGGGAGCTGTTTTTT
TRBJ1-2 TRBV7-2 TRBD1 few CASSSVRDREGIYGYTF TGTGCCAGCAGCTCAGTCCGGGACAGGGAGGGAATCTATGGCTACACCTTC
TRBJ2-1 TRBV7-7 TRBD1 few CASRLRDSSYNEQFF TGTGCTAGCAGGCTCCGGGACAGCTCCTACAATGAGCAGTTCTTC
TRBJ2-7 TRBV5-4 TRBD1 - CASSPDRDRVYEQYF TGTGCCAGCAGCCCAGACCGGGACAGGGTTTACGAGCAGTACTTC
TRBJ2-5 TRBV20-1 - few CSAVRSRVPQETQYF TGCAGTGCTGTCCGCTCCAGGGTCCCCCAAGAGACCCAGTACTTC
TRBJ2-7 TRBV6-2/TRBV6-3 TRBD2 - CASSYGLAGREQYF TGTGCCAGCAGTTACGGCCTAGCGGGCCGGGAGCAGTACTTC
TRBJ2-4 TRBV7-2 TRBD1 - CASSQYRGRAHNIQYF TGTGCCAGCAGCCAATACAGGGGGAGAGCTCATAACATTCAGTACTTC
TRBJ1-5 TRBV15 TRBD1 - CATSRDQGARQPQHF TGTGCCACCAGCAGAGATCAGGGGGCGAGGCAGCCCCAGCATTTT
TRBJ1-5 TRBV6-2/TRBV6-3 TRBD1 - CASSYTGQVNPPQHF TGTGCCAGCAGTTATACTGGACAGGTAAATCCCCCCCAGCATTTT
TRBJ1-4 TRBV19 TRBD1 - CASSLLGTANEKLFF TGTGCCAGTAGCTTACTCGGGACAGCAAATGAAAAACTGTTTTTT
TRBJ2-7 TRBV6-5 TRBD1 - CASRSDRGLHEQYF TGTGCCAGCAGATCGGACAGGGGGCTGCACGAGCAGTACTTC
TRBJ2-5 TRBV6-6 - once CASSYARELSETQYF TGTGCCAGCAGTTACGCTCGGGAATTGTCAGAGACCCAGTACTTC
TRBJ1-2 TRBV12-3/TRBV12-4 - few CASSSHGGHYGYTF TGTGCCAGCAGTTCCCACGGGGGCCACTATGGCTACACCTTC
TRBJ2-7 TRBV6-2/TRBV6-3 TRBD1 few CASSRDRGAYEQYF TGTGCCAGCAGTAGGGACAGGGGTGCCTACGAGCAGTACTTC
TRBJ2-4 TRBV29-1 - many CSVVKVAKNIQYF TGCAGCGTTGTTAAGGTAGCCAAAAACATTCAGTACTTC
TRBJ2-7 TRBV6-2/TRBV6-3 - - CASSYSLRVSDYEQYF TGTGCCAGCAGTTACTCCTTGAGGGTCAGTGATTACGAGCAGTACTTC
TRBJ2-3 TRBV6-6 - - CASSYGGRWADTQYF TGTGCCAGCAGTTACGGGGGACGGTGGGCAGATACGCAGTATTTT
TRBJ2-3 TRBV7-2 TRBD2 - CASSSGLDGSDTQYF TGTGCCAGCAGCTCAGGACTAGATGGTTCAGATACGCAGTATTTT
TRBJ2-3 TRBV7-9 - - CASSLDQEGTDTQYF TGTGCCAGCAGCTTAGACCAAGAGGGCACAGATACGCAGTATTTT
TRBJ1-1 TRBV5-1 - - CASSLRGGGENTEAFF TGCGCCAGCAGCTTGAGAGGTGGGGGGGAGAACACTGAAGCTTTCTTT
TRBJ2-2 TRBV20-1 - - CSARDWAGELFF TGCAGTGCTAGAGATTGGGCCGGGGAGCTGTTTTTT
TRBJ1-1 TRBV27 - - CASRLGRNTEAFF TGTGCCAGCAGACTGGGACGGAACACTGAAGCTTTCTTT
TRBJ2-1 TRBV20-1 TRBD1 few CSARTGREQFF TGCAGTGCTCGGACAGGGCGCGAGCAGTTCTTC
TRBJ2-3 TRBV10-3 TRBD2 - CAVTSGDTDTQYF TGTGCCGTGACTAGCGGGGACACAGATACGCAGTATTTT
TRBJ1-1 TRBV9 - few CASSVVPTWGPEAFF TGTGCCAGCAGCGTAGTCCCCACATGGGGACCTGAAGCTTTCTTT
TRBJ2-7 TRBV5-1 - - CASSLRRGTSEQCF TGCGCCAGCAGCTTGAGGCGGGGCACAAGCGAGCAGTGCTTC
TRBJ2-7 TRBV6-1 TRBD2 - CASSPLGLAGHYEQYF TGTGCCAGCAGTCCCTTGGGACTAGCGGGCCACTACGAGCAGTACTTC
TRBJ2-7 TRBV6-2/TRBV6-3 - - CASSIYYEQYF TGTGCCAGCAGTATTTACTACGAGCAGTACTTC
TRBJ1-1 TRBV7-9 - - CASRRNAEAFF TGTGCCAGCAGGCGTAACGCTGAAGCTTTCTTT
TRBJ2-5 TRBV27 - few CASSWRGQRTQYF TGTGCCAGCAGTTGGAGGGGTCAGCGGACCCAGTACTTC
TRBJ1-6 TRBV2 - - CAGSERQGYNSPLHF TGTGCCGGCAGTGAACGGCAGGGCTATAATTCACCCCTCCACTTT
TRBJ2-6 TRBV12-3/TRBV12-4 - few CASSPVGGALISGANVLTF TGTGCCAGCAGCCCTGTGGGGGGGGCGCTAATCTCTGGGGCCAACGTCCTGACTTTC
TRBJ2-3 TRBV7-2 TRBD2 - CASSFGGGAVTDTQYF TGTGCCAGCAGCTTCGGCGGGGGGGCCGTAACAGATACGCAGTATTTT
TRBJ1-2 TRBV5-1 TRBD1 few CASSLAIRLLSTGVGYTF TGCGCCAGCAGCCTAGCTATACGATTGCTCTCGACAGGGGTAGGCTACACCTTC